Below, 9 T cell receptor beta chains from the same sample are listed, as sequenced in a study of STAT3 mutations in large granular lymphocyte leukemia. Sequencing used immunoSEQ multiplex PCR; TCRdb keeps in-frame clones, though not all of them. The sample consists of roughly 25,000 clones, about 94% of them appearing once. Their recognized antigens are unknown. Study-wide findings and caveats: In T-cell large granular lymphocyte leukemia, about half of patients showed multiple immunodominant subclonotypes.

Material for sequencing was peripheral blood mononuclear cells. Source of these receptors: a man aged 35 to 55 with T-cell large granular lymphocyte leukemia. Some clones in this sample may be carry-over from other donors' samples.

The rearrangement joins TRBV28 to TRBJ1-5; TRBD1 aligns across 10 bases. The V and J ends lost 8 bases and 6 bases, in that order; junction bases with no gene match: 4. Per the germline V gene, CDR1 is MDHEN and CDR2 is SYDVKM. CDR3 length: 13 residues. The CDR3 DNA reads TGTGCCAGCGACAGGGGGCGCTCTCAGCCCCAGCATTTT. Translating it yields CASDRGRSQPQHF.

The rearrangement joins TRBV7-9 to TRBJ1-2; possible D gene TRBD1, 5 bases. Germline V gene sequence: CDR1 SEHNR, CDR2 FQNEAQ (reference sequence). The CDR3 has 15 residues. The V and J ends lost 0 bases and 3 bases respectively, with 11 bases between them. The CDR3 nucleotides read TGTGCCAGCAGCTTAGCGCGCCGGGGGGACTATGGCTACACCTTC. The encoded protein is CASSLARRGDYGYTF. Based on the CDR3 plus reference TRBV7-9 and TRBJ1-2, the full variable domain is DTGVSQNPRHKITKRGQNVTFRCDPISEHNRLYWYRQTLGQGPEFLTYFQNEAQLEKSRLLSDRFSAERPKGSFSTLEIQRTEQGDSAMYLCASSLARRGDYGYTFGSGTRLTVV.

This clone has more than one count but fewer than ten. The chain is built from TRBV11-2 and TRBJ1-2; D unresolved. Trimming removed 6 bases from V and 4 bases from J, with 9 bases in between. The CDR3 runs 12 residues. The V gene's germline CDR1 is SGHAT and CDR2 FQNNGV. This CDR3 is CASSPDRYGYTF. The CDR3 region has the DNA TGTGCCAGCAGTCCCGACCGCTATGGCTACACCTTC. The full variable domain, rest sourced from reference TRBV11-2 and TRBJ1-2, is EAGVAQSPRYKIIEKRQSVAFWCNPISGHATLYWYQQILGQGPKLLIQFQNNGVVDDSQLPKDRFSAERLKGVDSTLKIQPAKLEDSAVYLCASSPDRYGYTFGSGTRLTVV.

The CDR3 DNA sequence: TGCGCCAGCAGCTCCCGGGGGGGGCCAGAGACCCAGTACTTC. This sequence encodes CASSSRGGPETQYF. The gene calls are TRBV5-1 and TRBJ2-5, with 8 bases lining up with TRBD2. Germline loops: CDR1 SGHRS, CDR2 YFSETQ. The junction had 5 bases not matched to a gene; V was cut back by 3 bases and J by 4 bases. The CDR3 spans 14 residues.

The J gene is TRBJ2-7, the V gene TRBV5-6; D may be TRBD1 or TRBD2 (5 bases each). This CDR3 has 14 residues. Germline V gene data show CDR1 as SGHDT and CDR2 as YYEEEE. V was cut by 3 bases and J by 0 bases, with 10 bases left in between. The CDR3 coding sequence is TGTGCCAGCAGCTCAGGGACGGGCTCCTACGAGCAGTACTTC. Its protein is CASSSGTGSYEQYF.

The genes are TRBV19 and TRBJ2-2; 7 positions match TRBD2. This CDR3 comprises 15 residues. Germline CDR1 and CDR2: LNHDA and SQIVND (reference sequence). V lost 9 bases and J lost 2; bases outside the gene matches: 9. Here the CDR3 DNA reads TGTGCCAGCAAAAGAAGCGGGGAAAACACCGGGGAGCTGTTTTTT. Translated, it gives CASKRSGENTGELFF.

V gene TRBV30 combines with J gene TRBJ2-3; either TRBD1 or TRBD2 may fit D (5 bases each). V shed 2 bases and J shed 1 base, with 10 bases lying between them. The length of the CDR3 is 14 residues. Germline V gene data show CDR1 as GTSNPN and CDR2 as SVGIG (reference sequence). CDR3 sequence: CAWSSLGGTDTQYF. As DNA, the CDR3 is TGTGCCTGGAGTTCCTTGGGGGGCACAGATACGCAGTATTTT.

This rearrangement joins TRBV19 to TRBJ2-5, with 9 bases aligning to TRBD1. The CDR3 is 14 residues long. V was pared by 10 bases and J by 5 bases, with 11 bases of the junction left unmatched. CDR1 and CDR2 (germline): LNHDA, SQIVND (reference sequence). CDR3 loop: CATSDTGGGETQYF. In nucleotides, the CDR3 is TGTGCCACTTCCGACACAGGGGGCGGCGAGACCCAGTACTTC.

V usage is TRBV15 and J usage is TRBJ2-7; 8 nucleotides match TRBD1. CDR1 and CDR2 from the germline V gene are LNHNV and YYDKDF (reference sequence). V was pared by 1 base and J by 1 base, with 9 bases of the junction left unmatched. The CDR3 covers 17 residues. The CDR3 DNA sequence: TGTGCCACCAGCAGAGCTAGACAGGGGTCCTCTTCCTACGAGCAGTACTTC. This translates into CATSRARQGSSSYEQYF.